This passage covers 7 T cell receptor beta chains from one sample sequenced in a study of T cell repertoires and leukemia-associated antigens. TCRdb re-called the 5' RACE reads with MiXCR, one entry per CDR3 protein. Here the sample spans about 9,800 distinct CDR3 sequences, approximately 45% being singletons. No antigen has been identified for these receptors. Source material: CD3+ T cells sorted from blood and cultured. These receptors were collected from a female donor in good health.

Remarks on this clonotype: It is likely a read error, because the conserved phenylalanine at the end of the CDR3 is missing. The rearrangement uses TRBV6-5 and TRBJ2-3, with D tentatively TRBD2 (6 bases). Germline values: CDR1 MNHEY, CDR2 SVGAGI. CDR3 length: 15 amino acids. Deletions cut 6 bases from V and 12 bases from J, with 25 bases between. The CDR3 loop reads CASSPTGLISAYQYL. Written as DNA, the CDR3 is TGTGCCAGCAGCCCTACGGGACTCATCTCAGCGTACCAGTATCTT.

This clonotype was seen a handful of times. The chain recombines TRBV21-1 with TRBJ2-1; the table calls TRBD2, which could not be checked here. TRBV21-1 is a known pseudogene. This CDR3 is built from 16 residues. The DNA for the CDR3 is TGTGCCAGCAGCAAACGGCTAGCGGCCTCCTACAATGAGCAGTTCTTC. Its translation is CASSKRLAASYNEQFF.

This clonotype was observed a few times. The genes are TRBV20-1 and TRBJ2-1, with 7 bases identical to TRBD2. Germline CDR1 reads DFQATT; CDR2 reads SNEGSKA (reference sequence). The CDR3 has 13 residues. V lost 4 bases and J lost 14; bases outside the gene matches: 14. CDR3 residues: CSANPSPIGGEFF. The CDR3 nucleotides read TGCAGTGCTAACCCTAGCCCAATTGGGGGGGAGTTCTTC.

V usage is TRBV20-1 and J usage is TRBJ1-1; D unresolved. The CDR3 runs to 13 residues. Germline assignment: CDR1 DFQATT and CDR2 SNEGSKA (reference sequence). V shed 3 bases and J shed 5 bases, with 13 bases lying between them. The CDR3 coding sequence is TGCAGTGCTAGGGACGTAGATGGAACTGAAGCTTTCTTT. Protein product: CSARDVDGTEAFF.

This clonotype was detected a few times. DNA for the CDR3: TGCAGTGCGCAGCCAGGGGGTACTGAAGCTTTCTTT. Its translation: CSAQPGGTEAFF. The rearrangement joins TRBV20-1 to TRBJ1-1; 7 bases agree with TRBD1. Germline V gene data show CDR1 as DFQATT and CDR2 as SNEGSKA (reference sequence). The CDR3 is made up of 12 amino acids. The V segment lost 6 bases and the J segment 5 bases; nucleotides outside the gene matches: 6.

The rearrangement joins TRBV29-1 to TRBJ2-3; 7 bases are a match to TRBD2. Trimming cost V 6 bases and J 4 bases; bases outside gene matches: 10. Germline CDR1 reads SQVTM; CDR2 reads ANQGSEA. The CDR3 consists of 14 residues. CDR3 sequence reads: CSVSLGRRADTQYF. In nucleotides, the CDR3 is TGCAGCGTCTCCCTCGGGAGGAGGGCAGATACGCAGTATTTT.

In this sample, this clonotype turned up a few times. The gene calls are TRBV20-1 and TRBJ2-3; no firm D call. Trimming left V 4 bases short and J 2 bases short, with 22 bases between. The CDR3 runs to 17 residues. CDR1 is DFQATT and CDR2 is SNEGSKA in the germline V gene (reference sequence). CDR3 bases: TGCAGTGCTACCGGGCCTCGAGGCAGGACCATCACAGATACGCAGTATTTT. It is translated as CSATGPRGRTITDTQYF.